The 19 T cell receptor beta chains below were found in one sample sequenced in a study of T cells expressing NK-cell markers. TCRdb reanalyzed the 5' RACE reads and collapses them to one entry per CDR3 protein, without DNA. This sample's table reports 350,000 to 450,000 distinct CDR3 sequences. The sample consisted of blood T cells: a sorted CD56 or NKG2C T cell subset, CD4+ or CD8+ T cells, or bulk PBMC T cells (not recorded which). Every receptor here comes from a man aged 18-69 years in good health.

The genes are TRBV10-3 and TRBJ2-1; TCRdb's D gene call, TRBD1, goes unchecked for lack of DNA. The CDR3 loop spans 16 amino acids. Germline V gene data show CDR1 as ENHRY and CDR2 as SYGVKD. CDR3 loop: CAISEPGQGATNEQFF.

The chain links TRBV6-1 to TRBJ2-1; the D gene TCRdb calls, TRBD1, cannot be checked with no DNA. CDR1 is MNHNS, CDR2 SASEGT, per germline. The CDR3 is 14 residues long. The CDR3 loop reads CATSMTPRGNEQFF.

The chain has TRBV15 and TRBJ2-7; TCRdb reports TRBD2, a call that lacks DNA to check it against. CDR1 is LNHNV and CDR2 is YYDKDF in the germline V gene (reference sequence). The CDR3 consists of 14 residues. The CDR3 here is CATSREASGGEQYF.

This rearrangement joins TRBV20-1 to TRBJ2-3; the TRBD2 assignment by TCRdb is unverifiable without DNA. CDR1 is DFQATT, CDR2 SNEGSKA, per germline (reference sequence). The CDR3 sequence is 14 residues long. CDR3 loop: CSAAQRSGTDTQYF.

This CDR3 reads CAWSPGGPLTDTQYF. The chain recombines TRBV30 with TRBJ2-3; lacking DNA, the TRBD1 call made by TCRdb goes unchecked. The CDR3 contains 15 residues. Germline values: CDR1 GTSNPN, CDR2 SVGIG (reference sequence).

The J gene is TRBJ1-2, the V gene TRBV12-3 or TRBV12-4; the D gene TCRdb calls, TRBD1, cannot be checked with no DNA. The CDR3 spans 15 residues. The CDR3: CASSTDGTGVIGYTF.

The chain employs TRBV20-1 and TRBJ2-7; TCRdb names TRBD2, which stays unverified in the absence of DNA. This CDR3 contains 14 residues. Germline V gene data show CDR1 as DFQATT and CDR2 as SNEGSKA (reference sequence). CDR3 loop: CSATGTSGFYEQYF.

V usage is TRBV5-1 and J usage is TRBJ1-2; no DNA is available, so the TRBD1 call from TCRdb remains unchecked. The CDR3 loop spans 15 amino acids. CDR1 and CDR2 (germline): SGHRS, YFSETQ. CDR3 region: CASSLGVAGGSGYTF.

This chain uses TRBV18 with TRBJ2-7. The germline CDR1 and CDR2 sequences are KGHSH and LQKENI. The CDR3 totals 14 residues. The CDR3 is CASSPLALQDEQYF.

This sequence joins TRBV19 and TRBJ1-5; with no DNA, the TCRdb D assignment of TRBD1 cannot be verified. The germline gives CDR1 LNHDA, CDR2 SQIVND (reference sequence). The CDR3 has 15 amino acids. The CDR3 spells CASTRPGQGDQPQHF.

The chain joins TRBV5-1 to TRBJ1-6. This CDR3 has 16 residues. Germline V gene lookup returns CDR1 SGHRS and CDR2 YFSETQ. The CDR3 here is CASSLLLSSYNSPLHF.

The chain uses TRBV20-1 and TRBJ2-7. This CDR3 region has 13 residues. Looked up from germline, CDR1 is DFQATT and CDR2 is SNEGSKA (reference sequence). The CDR3 sequence: CSAKRTETYEQYF.

This chain's CDR3 is CSAPKTGANTEAFF. The V call is TRBV20-1, the J call TRBJ1-1; TCRdb proposes TRBD1, but this gene call is untestable without DNA. CDR1 DFQATT and CDR2 SNEGSKA come from the germline V gene (reference sequence). CDR3 size: 14 residues.

V gene TRBV6-4 combines with J gene TRBJ2-2; TCRdb lists TRBD1, though no DNA is available to test this call. Germline V CDR1 and CDR2: MRHNA, SNTAGT. This CDR3 region has 16 residues. The CDR3 reads CASSVAGQGSRRELFF.

This chain joins TRBV6-5 and TRBJ2-3; TCRdb names TRBD2, which stays unverified in the absence of DNA. The CDR3 spans 19 residues. The germline V gene encodes CDR1 MNHEY and CDR2 SVGAGI. CDR3 loop: CASSYRGTSGGGRGDTQYF.

This sequence joins TRBV20-1 and TRBJ1-6; with no DNA, the TCRdb D assignment of TRBD1 cannot be verified. Germline V gene lookup returns CDR1 DFQATT and CDR2 SNEGSKA (reference sequence). The CDR3 loop spans 12 amino acids. This CDR3 is CSARTPGGTTHF.

This chain links TRBV11-2 with TRBJ1-2. The CDR3 sequence is 12 residues long. Looked up from germline, CDR1 is SGHAT and CDR2 is FQNNGV. The CDR3 spells CASSFFDLGYTF.

The rearrangement joins TRBV20-1 to TRBJ1-1; TCRdb names TRBD1, which stays unverified in the absence of DNA. CDR3 length equals 13 residues. Germline CDR1 is DFQATT and CDR2 is SNEGSKA (reference sequence). The CDR3 protein is CSADRQGGTEAFF.

This chain links TRBV12-3 or TRBV12-4 with TRBJ2-7; the TCRdb D gene call, TRBD1, has no DNA to confirm it. The CDR3 is 14 amino acids. CDR3 in amino acids: CASRTSGQTYEQYF.